The 22 T cell receptor beta chains reported below all come from one sample, sequenced in a study of blood T cell repertoires in COVID-19. Sequencing was performed with immunoSEQ multiplex PCR; in TCRdb, only in-frame clones are kept and a portion is missing. There are 30,000 to 35,000 clones in the sample; more than 75% occur only once, and roughly 40% lies in the top ten. The sample consisted of peripheral blood. These receptors all stem from an older man with active or convalescent COVID-19.

The V call is TRBV11-2, the J call TRBJ2-7; D possibly corresponds to TRBD1 (5 bases). The CDR3 covers 13 residues. The germline CDR1 and CDR2 sequences are SGHAT and FQNNGV. The V gene lost 3 bases and the J gene lost 4 bases, with 10 bases spanning the gap. The DNA of the CDR3 is TGTGCCAGCAGCTTGAACAGGCGATACGAGCAGTACTTC. Its protein is CASSLNRRYEQYF. Filled out from reference TRBV11-2 and TRBJ2-7, the complete variable domain reads EAGVAQSPRYKIIEKRQSVAFWCNPISGHATLYWYQQILGQGPKLLIQFQNNGVVDDSQLPKDRFSAERLKGVDSTLKIQPAKLEDSAVYLCASSLNRRYEQYFGPGTRLTVT.

This chain links TRBV15 with TRBJ2-7, with 9 positions matching TRBD2. The CDR3 is made up of 16 amino acids. Unmatched junction bases numbered 8, after V lost 0 bases and J lost 5 bases. From germline, CDR1 is LNHNV and CDR2 YYDKDF (reference sequence). The CDR3 sequence is CATSRDLAGVGNEQYF. CDR3 coding DNA: TGTGCCACCAGCAGAGATTTAGCGGGAGTCGGCAACGAGCAGTACTTC.

The V call is TRBV7-3, the J call TRBJ2-1; 7 bases map to TRBD2. Germline CDR1 is SGHTA and CDR2 is FQGTGA. V shed 3 bases, J shed 2 bases, and the junction held 7 bases outside the gene matches. The CDR3 sequence is 16 residues long. As DNA, the CDR3 is TGTGCCAGCAGCTTGGGCGGGAGAGGGACCTACAATGAGCAGTTCTTC. Encoded protein: CASSLGGRGTYNEQFF.

The gene calls are TRBV5-4 and TRBJ1-1; 9 bases match TRBD1. CDR3 length equals 13 residues. Germline trimming cut 2 bases from V and 14 bases from J; bases unmatched to any gene: 10. Germline lookup yields CDR1 SGHNT and CDR2 YYREEE (reference sequence). The CDR3 DNA reads as TGTGCCAGCAGCTTTGATCGGGACAGGGAGTACTTCTTT. This gives the protein CASSFDRDREYFF.

V usage is TRBV11-2 and J usage is TRBJ2-3; 15 bases fit TRBD2. The ends lost 4 bases at V and 1 base at J; junction bases unmatched: 6. The CDR3 extends over 18 amino acids. The germline V gene encodes CDR1 SGHAT and CDR2 FQNNGV. The CDR3 DNA reads TGTGCCAGCAGCTCCGGGACTAGCGGGAGGATTGGCACAGATACGCAGTATTTT. It encodes CASSSGTSGRIGTDTQYF.

The CDR3, as DNA: TGCAGCGTTCTGGTGGGGCCTAGGGAGACCCAGTACTTC. Its translation is CSVLVGPRETQYF. The chain recombines TRBV29-1 with TRBJ2-5; TRBD1 might be the D (5 bases). The CDR3 length is 13 residues. In germline, CDR1 is SQVTM, CDR2 ANQGSEA. Trimming took 5 bases from V and 5 from J, leaving 15 bases between them.

The chain is built from TRBV14 and TRBJ1-3, with D unresolved. This CDR3 spans 15 amino acids. Germline V gene sequence: CDR1 SGHDN, CDR2 FVKESK. V lost 0 bases and J 2 bases, leaving 8 bases between the germline ends. The CDR3 loop is CASSQDHITGNTIYF. CDR3 bases: TGTGCCAGCAGCCAAGATCACATTACTGGAAACACCATATATTTT.

The J gene is TRBJ2-1, the V gene TRBV10-1, with TRBD1 as a possible D gene (5 bases). Germline-derived CDR1 and CDR2 are WNHNN and SYGVQD (reference sequence). CDR3 length: 13 amino acids. V lost 6 bases to trimming and J lost 8 bases, with 14 bases between them. CDR3 amino acids: CASRRPGSDEQFF. CDR3 DNA: TGCGCCAGCAGAAGACCAGGGTCCGATGAGCAGTTCTTC.

The chain combines TRBV24-1 with TRBJ2-1, with 9 bases lining up with TRBD1. The CDR3 runs 15 residues. Trimming cost V 4 bases and J 4 bases; bases outside gene matches: 4. Per germline, CDR1 KGHDR and CDR2 SFDVKD. CDR3 region: CATSEGQGLYNEQFF. Written as DNA, the CDR3 is TGTGCCACCAGTGAGGGACAGGGACTTTACAATGAGCAGTTCTTC.

Only one count was recorded for this clone. V and J are TRBV19 and TRBJ1-5; D call uncertain. Germline V gene sequence: CDR1 LNHDA, CDR2 SQIVND (reference sequence). Trimming pared 1 base from V and 3 bases from J, leaving 10 bases between. The length of the CDR3 is 15 residues. The CDR3 sequence is CASSIVIQSNQPQHF. DNA of the CDR3: TGTGCCAGTAGTATAGTTATACAGTCCAATCAGCCCCAGCATTTT.

The chain carries TRBV27 and TRBJ2-3, with TRBD2 matching 7 bases. Germline V gene sequence: CDR1 MNHEY, CDR2 SMNVEV (reference sequence). The junction had 8 bases not matched to a gene; V was cut back by 4 bases and J by 4 bases. This CDR3 contains 15 residues. DNA for the CDR3: TGTGCCAGCAGTTCGGCGGGAGAGGGTTCAGATACGCAGTATTTT. It codes for CASSSAGEGSDTQYF.

V usage is TRBV11-3 and J usage is TRBJ1-2, with 9 bases identical to TRBD1. Germline CDR1 is SGHNT and CDR2 is YENEEA. J gave up 7 bases and V 3 bases, and 3 bases lay outside the gene matches. The CDR3 runs to 13 residues. The CDR3 is CASSLGQGSGYTF. The CDR3 bases are TGTGCCAGCAGCTTGGGACAGGGCTCTGGCTACACCTTC.

A few counts support this clone. The chain employs TRBV6-5 and TRBJ2-1; 9 nucleotides match TRBD1. CDR1 is MNHEY, CDR2 SVGAGI, per germline. Trimming cost V 6 bases and J 6 bases; bases outside gene matches: 9. The CDR3 loop spans 15 amino acids. CDR3 sequence reads: CASRDRDRDGNEQFF. CDR3 DNA sequence: TGTGCCAGCAGGGATCGGGACAGGGACGGCAATGAGCAGTTCTTC.

The chain uses TRBV19 and TRBJ1-1; a weak D match, TRBD1 (6 bases). The V gene's germline CDR1 is LNHDA and CDR2 SQIVND (reference sequence). There are 13 residues in the CDR3. Between the trimmed V and J ends, which lost 8 bases and 2 bases, there was a span of 12 bases. CDR3 bases: TGTGCCAGTTCACAGGGTAGAAACACTGAAGCTTTCTTT. Translating gives CASSQGRNTEAFF.

This chain connects TRBV19 to TRBJ1-2, with no clear D. Germline-derived CDR1 and CDR2 are LNHDA and SQIVND (reference sequence). CDR3 length equals 13 residues. V lost 5 bases and J lost 7, with 14 bases in between. As DNA, the CDR3 is TGTGCCAGTAGTCCGAGGAGGGAGGCTGGCTACACCTTC. Translated: CASSPRREAGYTF.

This chain connects TRBV4-3 to TRBJ2-3, with D perhaps TRBD2 (5 bases). Germline V lookup: CDR1 LGHNA, CDR2 YSLEER. Trimming stripped 0 bases from V and 6 bases from J, with 10 bases between. The CDR3 is 14 residues long. The CDR3 is CASSQDRAADTQYF. In nucleotides, the CDR3 is TGCGCCAGCAGCCAAGATCGAGCGGCTGATACGCAGTATTTT.

CDR3 protein: CAWRGSLNEKLFF. CDR3 nucleotides: TGTGCCTGGAGGGGGAGTTTGAATGAAAAACTGTTTTTT. The V gene is TRBV30, the J gene TRBJ1-4; unclear D gene. Trimming removed 3 bases at V and 5 bases at J, with 10 bases between. CDR3 length: 13 residues. Germline loops: CDR1 GTSNPN, CDR2 SVGIG (reference sequence). Complete variable domain (other parts from reference TRBV30 and TRBJ1-4): SQTIHQWPATLVQPVGSPLSLECTVEGTSNPNLYWYRQAAGRGLQLLFYSVGIGQISSEVPQNLSASRPQDRQFILSSKKLLLSDSGFYLCAWRGSLNEKLFFGSGTQLSVL.

This chain connects TRBV3-1 (or the pseudogene TRBV3-2) to TRBJ1-2; D gene unclear. Germline values: CDR1 LGHDT, CDR2 YNNKEL (reference sequence). The CDR3 runs to 12 residues. V lost 4 bases to trimming and J lost 3 bases, with 6 bases between them. The CDR3 region is CASSPGDYGYTF. For the CDR3, the DNA is TGTGCCAGCAGCCCCGGGGACTATGGCTACACCTTC.

This clone was seen once. The chain is built from TRBV7-9 and TRBJ2-2; TRBD1 matches 9 bases. Germline assignment: CDR1 SEHNR and CDR2 FQNEAQ (reference sequence). This CDR3 is built from 15 residues. With 5 bases clipped from V and 1 base from J, the junction kept 2 bases outside the gene matches. The CDR3 sequence is CASSTGGGNTGELFF. The CDR3 DNA is TGTGCCAGCAGCACAGGGGGCGGGAACACCGGGGAGCTGTTTTTT.

V gene TRBV9 combines with J gene TRBJ1-2; 7 bases map to TRBD1. Germline CDR1 reads SGDLS; CDR2 reads YYNGEE. The CDR3 is 13 amino acids. The ends lost 5 bases at V and 4 bases at J; junction bases unmatched: 5. The CDR3 spells CASSGGQAYGYTF. As DNA, the CDR3 is TGTGCCAGCAGTGGAGGACAGGCCTATGGCTACACCTTC.

V and J are TRBV6-2 or TRBV6-3 and TRBJ2-1; 10 bases line up with TRBD2. CDR3 length equals 15 residues. The V segment lost 2 bases and the J segment 12 bases; nucleotides outside the gene matches: 10. The germline V gene encodes CDR1 MNHEY and CDR2 SVGEGT. CDR3 amino acids: CASSYPSGSEAWQFF. Here the CDR3 DNA reads TGTGCCAGCAGTTACCCTAGCGGGAGTGAGGCTTGGCAGTTCTTC.

The genes are TRBV28 and TRBJ2-3; TRBD2 matches at 14 bases. The ends lost 5 bases at V and 0 bases at J; junction bases unmatched: 13. The germline CDR1 and CDR2 sequences are MDHEN and SYDVKM. The CDR3 is made up of 20 amino acids. In DNA form, the CDR3 reads TGTGCCAGCAGTCCCCCTGGGACTAGCGGGAGAGGTGTGAGCACAGATACGCAGTATTTT. This codes for CASSPPGTSGRGVSTDTQYF.